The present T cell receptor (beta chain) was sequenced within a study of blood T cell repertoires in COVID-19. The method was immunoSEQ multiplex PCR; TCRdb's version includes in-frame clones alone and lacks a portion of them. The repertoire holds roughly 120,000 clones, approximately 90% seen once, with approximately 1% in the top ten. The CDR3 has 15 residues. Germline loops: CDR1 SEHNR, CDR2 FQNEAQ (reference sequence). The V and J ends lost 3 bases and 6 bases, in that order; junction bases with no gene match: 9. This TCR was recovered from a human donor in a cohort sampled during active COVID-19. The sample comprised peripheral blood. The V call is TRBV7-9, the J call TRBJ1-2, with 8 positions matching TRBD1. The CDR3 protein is CASSFPDRVSNGYTF. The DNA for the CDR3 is TGTGCCAGCAGCTTCCCGGACAGGGTGTCGAATGGCTACACCTTC.